The T cell receptor beta chain described here comes from a study of blood T cell repertoires in COVID-19. As originally analysed: Reference gene primer amplification gave nucleated cell count estimates. TCRdb's copy holds only in-frame clones and misses some; the assay was immunoSEQ multiplex PCR. V and J calls plus clone size are reproduced from that table; the DNA served to infer D and trimming. The sample lists some 27,000 clones, 70% to 90% occurring once. The germline V gene encodes CDR1 MGHRA and CDR2 YSYEKL. The V and J ends lost 4 bases and 0 bases respectively, with 15 bases between them. The length of the CDR3 is 16 residues.

The source of this sequence is a human donor in a cohort sampled during active COVID-19. J is TRBJ1-1 and V is TRBV4-1, with D uncertain. Specimen: peripheral blood. The CDR3 region is CASSPGMRSVNTEAFF. CDR3 coding DNA: TGCGCCAGCAGCCCCGGGATGAGGAGCGTGAACACTGAAGCTTTCTTT.